The sequence of this TCR beta chain was determined in a study of blood T cell repertoires in COVID-19. Study-wide context: Collection of acute and convalescent COVID-19 samples took place in the United States, Italy and Spain.

The data were produced by immunoSEQ multiplex PCR, yet TCRdb's version contains in-frame clones alone and is incomplete. This sample has a few hundred thousand clones; 80% to 90% occur once, and the top ten carry 2% to 2.5%. V shed 2 bases and J shed 8 bases, with 18 bases lying between them. The length of the CDR3 is 15 residues. CDR1 is MNHEY and CDR2 is SMNVEV in the germline V gene (reference sequence). The chain uses TRBV27 and TRBJ1-2; the D gene is possibly TRBD1 (5 bases). Sequencing was carried out using PBMCs or T cells enriched from blood (not recorded which). The clonotype comes from a woman under 30 who had recovered from COVID-19. The CDR3 nucleotides read TGTGCCAGCAGTTTAGCGGGGGGGGTCTGGGGAGGCTACACCTTC. Residues: CASSLAGGVWGGYTF.